Each of the 22 T cell receptor beta chains below was sequenced from the same sample in a study of control samples from healthy donors and cancer patients. The method was immunoSEQ multiplex PCR; TCRdb's version includes in-frame clones alone and lacks a portion of them. The sample holds 120,000 to 150,000 clones, approximately 90% seen once. The sample consisted of blood. The receptors were gathered from a woman between 25 and 40 years old in good health.

The chain couples TRBV27 to TRBJ2-5, with 8 nucleotides matching TRBD1. CDR1 and CDR2 (germline): MNHEY, SMNVEV (reference sequence). Trimming at V came to 9 bases and at J to 2 bases, leaving 8 bases not matched to a gene. There are 14 residues in the CDR3. The CDR3: CARTDRGGQETQYF. The CDR3, as DNA: TGTGCCAGGACAGACAGGGGCGGACAAGAGACCCAGTACTTC.

The chain has TRBV5-5 and TRBJ1-1, with 7 nucleotides matching TRBD1. After removal of 4 bases from V and 0 bases from J, the junction contained 3 bases not matched to a gene. Germline CDR1 is SGHKS and CDR2 is YYEKEE (reference sequence). The CDR3 is made up of 14 amino acids. The CDR3 DNA follows: TGTGCCAGCAGCCTGACAGGGATGAACACTGAAGCTTTCTTT. It encodes CASSLTGMNTEAFF.

The chain carries TRBV2 and TRBJ1-4; D is uncertain. Trimming cost V 4 bases and J 10 bases, with 7 bases left between them. This CDR3 is 11 amino acids long. From germline, CDR1 is SNHLY and CDR2 FYNNEI. Here the CDR3 reads CASSGPGKLFF. As DNA, the CDR3 is TGTGCCAGCAGTGGCCCGGGAAAACTGTTTTTT.

This CDR3 is CASSIGGPLPANTGELFF. In DNA, the CDR3 is TGTGCCAGTAGTATAGGTGGGCCATTGCCCGCGAACACCGGGGAGCTGTTTTTT. The rearrangement links TRBV19 to TRBJ2-2; no definite D call. CDR1 and CDR2 from the germline V gene are LNHDA and SQIVND (reference sequence). The V and J ends lost 1 base and 0 bases respectively, with 15 bases between them. The CDR3 is 18 amino acids.

In this sample, this clone turned up a few times. The gene calls are TRBV28 and TRBJ1-4; 7 nucleotides match TRBD1. The CDR3 extends over 14 amino acids. Germline lookup yields CDR1 MDHEN and CDR2 SYDVKM. Trimming at V came to 6 bases and at J to 7 bases, leaving 8 bases not matched to a gene. Written as DNA, the CDR3 is TGTGCCAGCAGCGCGGGGGGGACAGTTGAAAAACTGTTTTTT. Its translation: CASSAGGTVEKLFF.

This clone was picked up one time. The chain has TRBV16 and TRBJ2-7; TRBD2 matches 13 bases. CDR1 KGHSY and CDR2 FQNENV come from the germline V gene. V lost 3 bases to trimming and J lost 3 bases; unmatched junction nucleotides: 11. This CDR3 is built from 18 residues. The DNA of the CDR3 is TGTGCCAGCAGCCACGGACTAGCGGGAGAAAAGGGGGACTACGAGCAGTACTTC. Its translation is CASSHGLAGEKGDYEQYF.

This clone was detected once. The chain joins TRBV7-7 to TRBJ2-5; D may be TRBD1 (6 bases). Germline values: CDR1 SSHAT, CDR2 FNYEAQ (reference sequence). The CDR3 consists of 17 residues. V lost 1 base and J lost 3, with 18 bases in between. The CDR3 region has the DNA TGTGCCAGCAGCTTAGGAGCTCTAGGGGGAGATAAAGAGACCCAGTACTTC. The encoded protein is CASSLGALGGDKETQYF.

This chain links TRBV5-4 with TRBJ2-2, with D possibly matching TRBD2 (6 bases). The germline gives CDR1 SGHNT, CDR2 YYREEE (reference sequence). This CDR3 has 16 residues. The V gene lost 5 bases and the J gene lost 0 bases, with 14 bases spanning the gap. The CDR3 nucleotides are TGTGCCAGCAGTCCAAGGGGAGGTTCGAACACCGGGGAGCTGTTTTTT. Translation: CASSPRGGSNTGELFF. Full variable domain (outside the CDR3, taken from reference TRBV5-4 and TRBJ2-2): ETGVTQSPTHLIKTRGQQVTLRCSSQSGHNTVSWYQQALGQGPQFIFQYYREEENGRGNFPPRFSGLQFPNYSSELNVNALELDDSALYLCASSPRGGSNTGELFFGEGSRLTVL.

The chain joins TRBV30 to TRBJ2-2; D unclear. The CDR3 totals 12 residues. Germline CDR1 reads GTSNPN; CDR2 reads SVGIG (reference sequence). V gave up 2 bases and J gave up 2 bases, with 3 bases separating them. This CDR3 is CAWSLNTGELFF. The CDR3 coding sequence is TGTGCCTGGAGTCTTAACACCGGGGAGCTGTTTTTT.

This chain joins TRBV6-6 and TRBJ2-7; either TRBD1 or TRBD2 may fit D (5 bases each). Looked up from germline, CDR1 is MNHNY and CDR2 is SVGAGI (reference sequence). Deletions cut 5 bases from V and 0 bases from J, with 20 bases between. The CDR3 runs 17 residues. The CDR3 DNA follows: TGTGCCAGCAGTCCATTCGGGGCAGCAAGGGGCTCCTACGAGCAGTACTTC. Protein sequence: CASSPFGAARGSYEQYF.

This clone has just one count. The chain employs TRBV6-5 and TRBJ2-3, with 7 bases matching TRBD2. In germline, CDR1 is MNHEY, CDR2 SVGAGI. The CDR3 runs 12 residues. V dropped 8 bases and J dropped 3; count of bases not matched to a gene: 2. DNA for the CDR3: TGTGCCAGCTGGACTAGTACAGATACGCAGTATTTT. This gives the protein CASWTSTDTQYF.

This rearrangement joins TRBV6-6 to TRBJ1-5; D perhaps matches TRBD1 (5 bases). CDR1 MNHNY and CDR2 SVGAGI come from the germline V gene (reference sequence). V was pared by 6 bases and J by 5 bases, with 14 bases between. The CDR3 is 14 residues long. For the CDR3, the DNA is TGTGCCAGCAGAGGGGTGGTGGGGGATCAGCCCCAGCATTTT. Encoded protein: CASRGVVGDQPQHF.

The gene calls are TRBV5-1 and TRBJ2-1; TRBD2 is a possible D gene (6 bases). CDR1 and CDR2 (germline): SGHRS, YFSETQ. V lost 1 base to trimming and J lost 2 bases, with 19 bases between them. CDR3 length: 18 amino acids. DNA of the CDR3: TGCGCCAGCAGCTTGCGAGGATCCAGCGGGTCTACCTACAATGAGCAGTTCTTC. Its protein is CASSLRGSSGSTYNEQFF.

The CDR3 here is CASSRKTSVNSYEQYF. DNA of the CDR3: TGTGCCAGCAGCAGAAAGACTAGCGTAAACTCCTACGAGCAGTACTTC. This chain connects TRBV21-1 to TRBJ2-7; TRBD2 is the table's D call, not checked against the DNA. TRBV21-1 is a known pseudogene. The CDR3 spans 16 residues.

The chain carries TRBV6-5 and TRBJ2-7, with 13 nucleotides matching TRBD2. Germline V gives CDR1 MNHEY, CDR2 SVGAGI. The CDR3 consists of 14 residues. Losses at the gene ends were 6 bases for V and 4 bases for J; bases not matched to a gene: 3. The CDR3 DNA sequence: TGTGCCAGCAGACGGACTAGCGGGAGATACGAGCAGTACTTC. Translation: CASRRTSGRYEQYF.

The CDR3 DNA reads as TGTGCCAGCAGTTTGCGGCCGGACAGAGAATATAGCAATCAGCCCCAGCATTTT. It encodes CASSLRPDREYSNQPQHF. V is TRBV28 and J is TRBJ1-5; a weak D match, TRBD1 (6 bases). V lost 3 bases, J lost 0 bases, and 18 bases lay in between. Germline CDR1 is MDHEN and CDR2 is SYDVKM. This CDR3 has 18 amino acids.

The rearrangement uses TRBV6-4 and TRBJ2-1; 9 bases align to TRBD2. Germline trimming cut 2 bases from V and 2 bases from J; bases unmatched to any gene: 4. Germline V gene data show CDR1 as MRHNA and CDR2 as SNTAGT. The CDR3 sequence is 16 residues long. CDR3 loop: CASSDEASGTYNEQFF. In DNA form, the CDR3 reads TGTGCCAGCAGTGACGAGGCTAGCGGGACCTACAATGAGCAGTTCTTC.

The chain carries TRBV11-3 and TRBJ2-2, with D unclear. V was pared by 0 bases and J by 3 bases, with 8 bases between. The CDR3 spans 15 residues. CDR1 is SGHNT, CDR2 YENEEA, per germline. CDR3 sequence reads: CASSLDPSYTGELFF. CDR3 coding DNA: TGTGCCAGCAGCTTAGACCCAAGTTACACCGGGGAGCTGTTTTTT. Filled out from reference TRBV11-3 and TRBJ2-2, the complete variable domain reads EAGVVQSPRYKIIEKKQPVAFWCNPISGHNTLYWYLQNLGQGPELLIRYENEEAVDDSQLPKDRFSAERLKGVDSTLKIQPAELGDSAVYLCASSLDPSYTGELFFGEGSRLTVL.

The chain combines TRBV27 with TRBJ2-7; D is possibly TRBD1 (5 bases). Germline V gene data show CDR1 as MNHEY and CDR2 as SMNVEV (reference sequence). The germline V and J ends were trimmed by 1 base and 7 bases, with 17 bases remaining between them. This CDR3 comprises 15 residues. The CDR3 loop is CASSLYRSSTSEQYF. The CDR3 nucleotides read TGTGCCAGCAGTTTATACAGGAGTTCTACGAGTGAGCAGTACTTC.

CDR3 coding DNA: TGTGCCAGCAGCCCTAGCGGGAGTGCTCTCTACGAGCAGTACTTC. Its protein is CASSPSGSALYEQYF. V usage is TRBV7-9 and J usage is TRBJ2-7; TRBD2 matches 10 bases. Trimming took 5 bases from V and 3 from J; bases not matched to a gene: 7. Germline V lookup: CDR1 SEHNR, CDR2 FQNEAQ (reference sequence). The length of the CDR3 is 15 residues.

The chain links TRBV4-2 to TRBJ1-4; D is possibly TRBD1 (6 bases). V was clipped by 4 bases and J by 0 bases, with 27 bases between them. The CDR3 length is 21 residues. Looked up from germline, CDR1 is LGHNA and CDR2 is YNFKEQ. The CDR3 nucleotides are TGTGCCAGCAGCCCCCGGGACACCCTGCTCCCTGACCCGGCAACTAATGAAAAACTGTTTTTT. Its protein product is CASSPRDTLLPDPATNEKLFF.

The V call is TRBV29-1, the J call TRBJ1-2; TRBD1 matches 7 bases. Per the germline V gene, CDR1 is SQVTM and CDR2 is ANQGSEA. The CDR3 has 15 amino acids. Trimming removed 0 bases from V and 4 bases from J; junction bases left unmatched: 8. In DNA, the CDR3 is TGCAGCGTTGAAGATCGAGGGGGCGGTGGCTATGGCTACACCTTC. Translation gives CSVEDRGGGGYGYTF.